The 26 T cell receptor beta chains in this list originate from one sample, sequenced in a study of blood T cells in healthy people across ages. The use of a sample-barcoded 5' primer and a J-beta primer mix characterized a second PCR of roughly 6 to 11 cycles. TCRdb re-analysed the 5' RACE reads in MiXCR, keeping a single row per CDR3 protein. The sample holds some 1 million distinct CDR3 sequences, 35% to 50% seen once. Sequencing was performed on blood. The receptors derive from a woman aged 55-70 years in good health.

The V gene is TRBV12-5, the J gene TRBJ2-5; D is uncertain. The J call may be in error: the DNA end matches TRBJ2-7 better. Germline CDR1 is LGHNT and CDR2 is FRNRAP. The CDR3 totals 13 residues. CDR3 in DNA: TGTGCTAGTGGTTATGAGCCGGCGACCGAGCAGTACTTC. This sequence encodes CASGYEPATEQYF.

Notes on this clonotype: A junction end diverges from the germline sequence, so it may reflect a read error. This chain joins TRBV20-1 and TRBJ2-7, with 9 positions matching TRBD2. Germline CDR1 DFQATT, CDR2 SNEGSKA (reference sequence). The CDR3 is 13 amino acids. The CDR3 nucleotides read TGCGGTGCTAGCGGGAACCATCCCTACGAGCAGTACTTC. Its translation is CGASGNHPYEQYF.

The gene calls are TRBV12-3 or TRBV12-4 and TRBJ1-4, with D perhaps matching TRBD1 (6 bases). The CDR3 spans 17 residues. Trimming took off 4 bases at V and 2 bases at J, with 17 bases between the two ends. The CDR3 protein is CASSSALQGRTNEKLFF. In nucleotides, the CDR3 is TGTGCCAGCAGTTCAGCACTACAGGGTCGGACTAATGAAAAACTGTTTTTT.

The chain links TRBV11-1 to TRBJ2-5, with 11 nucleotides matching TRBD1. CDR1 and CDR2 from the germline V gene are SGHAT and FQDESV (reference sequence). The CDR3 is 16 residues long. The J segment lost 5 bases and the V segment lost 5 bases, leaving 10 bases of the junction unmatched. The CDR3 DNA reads TGTGCCAGCAGCCTCCGGACAGGGGGCTTAATTGAGACCCAGTACTTC. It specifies CASSLRTGGLIETQYF.

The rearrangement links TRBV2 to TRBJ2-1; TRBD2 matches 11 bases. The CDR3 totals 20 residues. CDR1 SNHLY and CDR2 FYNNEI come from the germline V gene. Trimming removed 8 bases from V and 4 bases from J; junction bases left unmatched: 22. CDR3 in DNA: TGTGCCAGCGTTGGGGACGGAGGGTTGGCGGGACTAGCGGTTTACAATGAGCAGTTCTTC. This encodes CASVGDGGLAGLAVYNEQFF.

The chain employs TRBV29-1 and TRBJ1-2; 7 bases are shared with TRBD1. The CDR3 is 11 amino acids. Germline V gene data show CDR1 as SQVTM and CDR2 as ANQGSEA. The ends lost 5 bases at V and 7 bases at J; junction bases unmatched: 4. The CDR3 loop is CSVTGDRGYTF. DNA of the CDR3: TGCAGCGTTACAGGGGATCGTGGCTACACCTTC.

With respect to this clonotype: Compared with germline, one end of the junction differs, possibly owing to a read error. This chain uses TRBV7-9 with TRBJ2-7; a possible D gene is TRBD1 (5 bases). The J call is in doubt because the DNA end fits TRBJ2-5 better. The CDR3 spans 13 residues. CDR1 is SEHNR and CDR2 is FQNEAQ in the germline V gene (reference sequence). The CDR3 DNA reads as TGTACCAGCAGCTTAGCTGGGGCGGAGACCCAGTACTTC. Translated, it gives CTSSLAGAETQYF.

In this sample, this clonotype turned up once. In nucleotides, the CDR3 is TGTGCCTGGAGTGGGACTAGGACAGATACGCAGTATTTT. Translation gives CAWSGTRTDTQYF. The J gene is TRBJ2-3, the V gene TRBV30, with 7 bases identical to TRBD2. This CDR3 contains 13 residues. V shed 1 base, J shed 3 bases, and the junction held 1 base outside the gene matches. Germline assignment: CDR1 GTSNPN and CDR2 SVGIG (reference sequence).

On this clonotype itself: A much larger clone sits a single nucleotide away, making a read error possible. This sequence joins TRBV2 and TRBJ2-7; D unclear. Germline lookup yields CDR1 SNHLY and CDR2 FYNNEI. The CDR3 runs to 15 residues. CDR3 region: CAGSAKGRSSYEQYF. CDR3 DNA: TGTGCCGGCAGTGCCAAGGGCCGGAGCTCCTACGAGCAGTACTTC.

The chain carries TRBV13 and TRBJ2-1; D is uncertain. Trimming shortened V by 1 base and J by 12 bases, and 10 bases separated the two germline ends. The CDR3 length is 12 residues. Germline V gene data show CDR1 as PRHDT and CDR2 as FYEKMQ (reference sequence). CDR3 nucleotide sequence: TGTGCCAGCAGCTTAGAAGATAGGAGGCAGTTCTTC. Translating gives CASSLEDRRQFF.

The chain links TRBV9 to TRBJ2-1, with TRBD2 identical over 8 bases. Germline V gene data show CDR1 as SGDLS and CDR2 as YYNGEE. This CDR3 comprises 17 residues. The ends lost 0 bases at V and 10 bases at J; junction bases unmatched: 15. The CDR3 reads CASSVAYLREVPEEQFF. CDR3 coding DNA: TGTGCCAGCAGCGTAGCTTACTTGCGGGAGGTTCCGGAGGAGCAGTTCTTC.

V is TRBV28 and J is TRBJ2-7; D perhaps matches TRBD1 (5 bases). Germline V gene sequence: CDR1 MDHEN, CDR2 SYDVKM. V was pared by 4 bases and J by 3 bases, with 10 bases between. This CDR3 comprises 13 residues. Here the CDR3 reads CASSSAGHYEQYF. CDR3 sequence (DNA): TGTGCCAGCAGTTCAGCAGGGCACTACGAGCAGTACTTC.

The CDR3 DNA reads TGTGCCAGCAGCCTCGACAGGCGGCTAGATGGCTACACCTTC. Its translation: CASSLDRRLDGYTF. V is TRBV7-9 and J is TRBJ1-2; D is possibly TRBD1 (6 bases). This CDR3 comprises 14 residues. Germline assignment: CDR1 SEHNR and CDR2 FQNEAQ (reference sequence). V lost 5 bases and J 6 bases, leaving 16 bases between the germline ends.

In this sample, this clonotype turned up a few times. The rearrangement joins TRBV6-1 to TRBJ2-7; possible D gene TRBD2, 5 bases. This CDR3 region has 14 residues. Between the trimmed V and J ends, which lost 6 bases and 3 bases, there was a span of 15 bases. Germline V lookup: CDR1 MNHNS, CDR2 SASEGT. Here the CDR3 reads CASRQEVPHYEQYF. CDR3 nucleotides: TGTGCCAGCAGGCAGGAGGTCCCACACTACGAGCAGTACTTC.

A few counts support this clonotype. The CDR3 DNA follows: TGTGCCAGCAGTCGACCGCCCCTCTCCTACGAGCAGTACTTC. This codes for CASSRPPLSYEQYF. The rearrangement uses TRBV6-2 or TRBV6-3 and TRBJ2-7; D call uncertain. Between the trimmed V and J ends, which lost 5 bases and 0 bases, there was a span of 11 bases. This CDR3 spans 14 amino acids. CDR1 is MNHEY and CDR2 is SVGEGT in the germline V gene.

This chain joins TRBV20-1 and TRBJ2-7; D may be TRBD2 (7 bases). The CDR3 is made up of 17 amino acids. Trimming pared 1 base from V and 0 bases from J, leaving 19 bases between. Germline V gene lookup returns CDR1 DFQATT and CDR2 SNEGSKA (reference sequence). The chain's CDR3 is CSARGRLAEDSSYEQYF. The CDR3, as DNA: TGCAGTGCTAGAGGTAGGCTAGCGGAGGACAGCTCCTACGAGCAGTACTTC.

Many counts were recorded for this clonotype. CDR3 DNA: TGCAGTGCTAGGGGACAGATTTATGGCTACACCTTC. Encoded protein: CSARGQIYGYTF. The chain has TRBV20-1 and TRBJ1-2, with 7 bases that match TRBD1. The CDR3 sequence is 12 residues long. After removal of 3 bases from V and 5 bases from J, the junction contained 3 bases not matched to a gene. Germline loops: CDR1 DFQATT, CDR2 SNEGSKA (reference sequence).

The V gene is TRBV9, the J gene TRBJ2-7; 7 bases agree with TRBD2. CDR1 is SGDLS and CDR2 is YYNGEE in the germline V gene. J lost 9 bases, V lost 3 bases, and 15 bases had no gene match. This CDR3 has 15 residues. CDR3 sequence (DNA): TGTGCCAGCAGCGCTTCTGGGACTACCTACGAGCGGCAGTACTTC. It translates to CASSASGTTYERQYF.

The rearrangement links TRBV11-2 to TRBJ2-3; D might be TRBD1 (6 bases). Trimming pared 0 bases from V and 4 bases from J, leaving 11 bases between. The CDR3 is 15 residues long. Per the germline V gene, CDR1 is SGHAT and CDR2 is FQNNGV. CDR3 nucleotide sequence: TGTGCCAGCAGCTTAGACAGGGGAAAGGCAGATACGCAGTATTTT. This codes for CASSLDRGKADTQYF.

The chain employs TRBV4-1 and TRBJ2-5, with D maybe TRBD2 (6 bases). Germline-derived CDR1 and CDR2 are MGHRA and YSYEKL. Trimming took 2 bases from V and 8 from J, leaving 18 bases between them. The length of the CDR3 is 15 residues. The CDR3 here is CASSQWRGEGVTQYF. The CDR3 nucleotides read TGCGCCAGCAGCCAATGGAGGGGAGAGGGAGTCACCCAGTACTTC.

CDR3 protein: CASSFESGESSYEQYF. The CDR3 bases are TGTGCCAGCAGTTTCGAAAGCGGGGAGAGCTCCTACGAGCAGTACTTC. This chain uses TRBV6-2 or TRBV6-3 with TRBJ2-7, with TRBD2 identical over 7 bases. The CDR3 has 16 residues. The trim removed 4 bases at V and 0 bases at J, leaving 9 bases unmatched. Germline V gene lookup returns CDR1 MNHEY and CDR2 SVGEGT.

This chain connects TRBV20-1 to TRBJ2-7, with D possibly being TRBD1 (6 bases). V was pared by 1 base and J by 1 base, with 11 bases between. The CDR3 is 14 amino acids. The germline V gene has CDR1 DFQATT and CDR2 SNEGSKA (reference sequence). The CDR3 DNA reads TGCAGTGCTAGAGGGACAAGGGGGTCCTACGAGCAGTACTTC. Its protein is CSARGTRGSYEQYF.

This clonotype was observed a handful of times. The CDR3 DNA reads TGTGCCAGCAGTCCTAGTGTCTACACAGATACGCAGTATTTT. It specifies CASSPSVYTDTQYF. J is TRBJ2-3 and V is TRBV7-9; D remains ambiguous. CDR1 SEHNR and CDR2 FQNEAQ come from the germline V gene (reference sequence). The V gene lost 6 bases and the J gene lost 2 bases, with 12 bases spanning the gap. The length of the CDR3 is 14 residues.

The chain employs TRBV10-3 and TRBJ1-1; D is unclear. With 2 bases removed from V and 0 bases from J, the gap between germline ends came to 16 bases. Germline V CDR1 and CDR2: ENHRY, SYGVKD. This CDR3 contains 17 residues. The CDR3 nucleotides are TGTGCCATCAGTGAGGGGATACTAGCCAGATTGAACACTGAAGCTTTCTTT. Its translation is CAISEGILARLNTEAFF.

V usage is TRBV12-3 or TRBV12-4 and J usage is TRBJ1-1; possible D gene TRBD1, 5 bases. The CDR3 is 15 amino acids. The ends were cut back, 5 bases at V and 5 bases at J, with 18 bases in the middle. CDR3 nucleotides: TGTGCCAGCAGTGCAACCGGGACGGGTGGTACTGAAGCTTTCTTT. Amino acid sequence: CASSATGTGGTEAFF.

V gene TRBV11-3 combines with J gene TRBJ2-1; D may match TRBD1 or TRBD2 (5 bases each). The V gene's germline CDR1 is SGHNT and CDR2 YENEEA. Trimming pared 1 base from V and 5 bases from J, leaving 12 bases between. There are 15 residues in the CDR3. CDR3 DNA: TGTGCCAGCAGCTTAGGACGGGGCAAACACAATGAGCAGTTCTTC. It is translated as CASSLGRGKHNEQFF.